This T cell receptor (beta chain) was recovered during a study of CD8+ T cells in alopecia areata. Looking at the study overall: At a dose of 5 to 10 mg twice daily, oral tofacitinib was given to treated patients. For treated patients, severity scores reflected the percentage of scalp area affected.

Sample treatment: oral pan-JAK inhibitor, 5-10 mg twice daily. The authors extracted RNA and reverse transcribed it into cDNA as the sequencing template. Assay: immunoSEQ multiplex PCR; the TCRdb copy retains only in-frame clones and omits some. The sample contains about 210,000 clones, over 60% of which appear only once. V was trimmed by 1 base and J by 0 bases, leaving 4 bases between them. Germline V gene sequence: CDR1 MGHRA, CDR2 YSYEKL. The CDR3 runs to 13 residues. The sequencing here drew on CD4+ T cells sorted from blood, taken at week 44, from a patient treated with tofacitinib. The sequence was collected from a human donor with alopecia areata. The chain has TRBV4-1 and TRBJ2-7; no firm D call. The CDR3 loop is CASSQGISYEQYF. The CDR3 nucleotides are TGCGCCAGCAGCCAAGGCATCTCCTACGAGCAGTACTTC.